A selection of T cell receptor beta chains follows, all from one sample in a study of CXCR3-negative and CXCR3-positive naive CD8 T cells. TCRdb re-called the 5' RACE reads and gives one entry per CDR3 protein, without DNA. The sample's table shows more than 7,500 distinct CDR3 sequences. The sample comprised naive CXCR3- CD8+ T cells from blood. The receptors were gathered from a human donor in good health. Some clones in this sample may be carry-over from other donors' samples. CDR3s include the opening cysteine and the closing phenylalanine or tryptophan. Rows give clone size only sometimes, using once, few, many, or a class for an expanded clone.

>TRBJ1-1|TRBV12-3/TRBV12-4|medium-sized
CASSLARADTEAFF
>TRBJ1-5|TRBV7-9|NA
CASSLGPAVNQPQHF
>TRBJ2-5|TRBV7-8|NA
CASSPTAEQETQYF
>TRBJ2-1|TRBV29-1|NA
CSGIRGRVGNEQFF
>TRBJ2-1|TRBV3-1|medium-sized
CASSQESSGFYNEQFF
>TRBJ2-3|TRBV27|NA
CASSLYRVGSTDTQYF
>TRBJ1-5|TRBV19|NA
CASSMAELVDRSTQPQHF
>TRBJ1-5|TRBV15|medium-sized
CATSRTGGQGNQPQHF
>TRBJ2-7|TRBV7-9|NA
CASSLEVRTGDVEQYF
>TRBJ1-5|TRBV5-1|medium-sized
CASSSVAGGRQPQHF
>TRBJ2-1|TRBV29-1|medium-sized
CSVVQLGTYNEQFF
>TRBJ1-1|TRBV5-6|medium-sized
CASSLAGANGEAFF
>TRBJ2-7|TRBV6-6|NA
CASSYRVDEQYF
>TRBJ2-2|TRBV4-1|NA
CASRIIGGTGELFF
>TRBJ1-2|TRBV6-5|medium-sized
CASSYSGGIYGYTF
>TRBJ2-1|TRBV7-9|NA
CASSPLTGNNEQFF
>TRBJ2-4|TRBV21-1|NA
CASSGTSGRKKLLAKNIQYF
>TRBJ2-6|TRBV28|NA
CASSSTPPGANVLTF
>TRBJ2-1|TRBV5-6|NA
CASSYGLAGGNEQFF
>TRBJ1-2|TRBV10-3|medium-sized
CAISKLDRVEDSDGYTF
>TRBJ1-5|TRBV12-3/TRBV12-4|NA
CASSLGQGNPQHF
>TRBJ1-3|TRBV6-6|medium-sized
CASTGTGVSGNTIYF
>TRBJ2-6|TRBV5-1|medium-sized
CASSLDGTGANVLTF
>TRBJ1-1|TRBV13|medium-sized
CASSSDRGGTEAFF
>TRBJ2-7|TRBV20-1|medium-sized
CSARSGLTPYEQYF
>TRBJ2-6|TRBV15|NA
CATSRDRSTGANVLTF
>TRBJ2-2|TRBV7-3|large
CASSTGVTGELFF
>TRBJ2-1|TRBV7-3|medium-sized
CASSLTSGSHNEQFF
>TRBJ2-7|TRBV6-9|NA
CASSYGQGIYEQYF
>TRBJ2-2|TRBV19|NA
CASSILAGTGELFF
>TRBJ1-2|TRBV29-1|medium-sized
CSVEGQGGLPYDGYTF
>TRBJ2-1|TRBV10-3|medium-sized
CAISESLGLSDNEQFF
>TRBJ2-7|TRBV27|medium-sized
CASSSGTVYEQYF
>TRBJ2-7|TRBV9|medium-sized
CASSGRDSHYEQYF
>TRBJ1-1|TRBV9|NA
CASSVDGRNTEAFF
>TRBJ2-1|TRBV6-5|medium-sized
CASSYLSGGEQFF
>TRBJ2-7|TRBV5-1|medium-sized
CASGLGATLEQYF
>TRBJ1-1|TRBV28|NA
CASSFLRTEAFF
>TRBJ1-1|TRBV11-2|NA
CASSLIRTPNTEAFF
>TRBJ1-1|TRBV19|NA
CASSAFQGSGTEAFF
>TRBJ1-1|TRBV6-1|NA
CASSERRGLLNTEAFF
>TRBJ2-5|TRBV29-1|medium-sized
CSVEGGVAQETQYF
>TRBJ2-3|TRBV13|NA
CASSPPQGEVTDTQYF
>TRBJ2-7|TRBV19|NA
CASSMTDSYEQYF
>TRBJ1-2|TRBV20-1|medium-sized
CSAPIVQDFSYGYTF
>TRBJ2-1|TRBV6-5|NA
CASSYSGSRGEQFF
>TRBJ2-2|TRBV29-1|medium-sized
CSSLDGNTGELFF
>TRBJ2-7|TRBV4-1|NA
CASSQLGLAGSSYEQYF
>TRBJ2-5|TRBV6-5|NA
CESSYSNGAETQYF
>TRBJ1-1|TRBV4-1|NA
CASGRQGVNTEAFF
>TRBJ2-3|TRBV5-1|NA
CASSATGASTDTQYF
>TRBJ1-2|TRBV20-1|NA
CSASGPELGVLGYTF
>TRBJ1-1|TRBV20-1|medium-sized
CSADPTGEYTEAFF
>TRBJ1-2|TRBV10-3|NA
CAIPPPGQFYGYTF
>TRBJ1-1|TRBV29-1|NA
CSAQGFGNTEAFF